This TCR beta chain was sequenced during a study of T cell responses to AZD1222 COVID-19 vaccine. Whether given at about 4 or about 12 weeks, second doses were pooled. From germline, CDR1 is SGHKS and CDR2 YYEKEE (reference sequence). Trimming shortened V by 4 bases and J by 4 bases, and 11 bases separated the two germline ends. The CDR3 is 13 residues long. Concerning this clone itself: Its matching antigen is unknown.

The study's findings and limits: Spike-specific TCR breadth and depth both grew after two AZD1222 doses. Clonal diversity may have been underestimated in mostly white British donors.

Only in-frame clones appear in the TCRdb table, and some are missing; sequencing was by immunoSEQ multiplex PCR. This table holds about 130,000 clones, 75% to 90% found once. The material was peripheral blood, obtained 28 days after the second AZD1222 dose. The chain uses TRBV5-5 and TRBJ1-2; D gene unclear. The sequence was obtained from an adult who received the AZD1222 COVID-19 vaccine. CDR3 sequence (DNA): TGTGCCAGCAGCCCCGATGGGAGCTATGGCTACACCTTC. Amino acids: CASSPDGSYGYTF.